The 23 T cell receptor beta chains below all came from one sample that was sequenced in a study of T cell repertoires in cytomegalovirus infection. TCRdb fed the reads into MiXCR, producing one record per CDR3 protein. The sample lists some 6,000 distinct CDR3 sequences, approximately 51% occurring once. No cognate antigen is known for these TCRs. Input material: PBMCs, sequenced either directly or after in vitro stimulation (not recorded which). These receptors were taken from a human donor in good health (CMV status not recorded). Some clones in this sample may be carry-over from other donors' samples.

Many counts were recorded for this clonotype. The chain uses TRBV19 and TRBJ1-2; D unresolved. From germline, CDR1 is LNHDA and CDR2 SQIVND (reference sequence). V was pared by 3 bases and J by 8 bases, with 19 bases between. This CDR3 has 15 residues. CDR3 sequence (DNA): TGTGCCAGTAGTATTAGTGGTCCTACGGTCGGGGGCTACACCTTC. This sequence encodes CASSISGPTVGGYTF.

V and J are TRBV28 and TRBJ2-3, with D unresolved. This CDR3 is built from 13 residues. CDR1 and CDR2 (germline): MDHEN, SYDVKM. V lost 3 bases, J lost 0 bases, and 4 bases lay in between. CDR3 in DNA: TGTGCCAGCAGTTTCGCGAGCACAGATACGCAGTATTTT. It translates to CASSFASTDTQYF.

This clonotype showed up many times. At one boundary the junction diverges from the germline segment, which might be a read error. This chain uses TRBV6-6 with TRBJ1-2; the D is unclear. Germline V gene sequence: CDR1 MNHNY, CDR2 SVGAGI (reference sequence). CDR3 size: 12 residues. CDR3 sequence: CASSYSREELEF. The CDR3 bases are TGTGCCAGCAGTTACTCGAGGGAGGAGTTAGAATTC.

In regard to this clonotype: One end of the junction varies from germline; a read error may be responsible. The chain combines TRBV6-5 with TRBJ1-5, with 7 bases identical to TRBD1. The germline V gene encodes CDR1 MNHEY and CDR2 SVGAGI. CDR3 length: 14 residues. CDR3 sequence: CASLMGQKNHPQHF. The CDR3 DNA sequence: TGTGCCAGCCTCATGGGACAGAAGAATCATCCCCAGCATTTT.

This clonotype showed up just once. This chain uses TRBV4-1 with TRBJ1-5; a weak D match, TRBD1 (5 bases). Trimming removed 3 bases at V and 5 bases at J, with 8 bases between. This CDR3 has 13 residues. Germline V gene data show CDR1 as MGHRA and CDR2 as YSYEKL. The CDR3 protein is CASSQGRYQPQHF. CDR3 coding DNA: TGCGCCAGCAGCCAGGGACGCTATCAGCCCCAGCATTTT.

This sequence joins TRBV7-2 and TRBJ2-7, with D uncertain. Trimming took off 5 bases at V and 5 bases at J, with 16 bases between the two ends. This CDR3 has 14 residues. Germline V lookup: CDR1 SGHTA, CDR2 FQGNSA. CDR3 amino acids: CASSSDTPGDEQYF. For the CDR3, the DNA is TGTGCCAGCAGCAGCGACACACCTGGCGACGAGCAGTACTTC.

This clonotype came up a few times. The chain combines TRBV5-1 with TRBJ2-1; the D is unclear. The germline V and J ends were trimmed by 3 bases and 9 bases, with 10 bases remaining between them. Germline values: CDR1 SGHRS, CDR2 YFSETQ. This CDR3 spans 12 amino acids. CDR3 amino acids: CASSSTLGEQFF. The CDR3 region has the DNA TGCGCCAGCAGCTCCACCCTCGGTGAGCAGTTCTTC.

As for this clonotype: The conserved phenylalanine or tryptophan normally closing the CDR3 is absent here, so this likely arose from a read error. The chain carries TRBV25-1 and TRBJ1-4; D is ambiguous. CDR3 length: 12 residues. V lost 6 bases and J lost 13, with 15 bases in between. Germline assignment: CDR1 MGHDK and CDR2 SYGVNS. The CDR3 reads CASRRGQVTLFC. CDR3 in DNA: TGTGCCAGCAGGCGAGGTCAAGTAACACTGTTTTGT.

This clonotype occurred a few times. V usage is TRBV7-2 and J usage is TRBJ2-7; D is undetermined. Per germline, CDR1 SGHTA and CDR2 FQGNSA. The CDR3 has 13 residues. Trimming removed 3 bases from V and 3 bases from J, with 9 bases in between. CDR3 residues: CASSFGENYEQYF. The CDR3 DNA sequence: TGTGCCAGCAGCTTCGGCGAGAACTACGAGCAGTACTTC.

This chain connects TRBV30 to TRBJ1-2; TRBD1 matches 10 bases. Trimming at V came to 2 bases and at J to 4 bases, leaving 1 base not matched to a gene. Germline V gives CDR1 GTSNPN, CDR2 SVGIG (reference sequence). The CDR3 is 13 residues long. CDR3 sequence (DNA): TGTGCCTGGAGTAGGGACAGGGGCTATGGCTACACCTTC. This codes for CAWSRDRGYGYTF.

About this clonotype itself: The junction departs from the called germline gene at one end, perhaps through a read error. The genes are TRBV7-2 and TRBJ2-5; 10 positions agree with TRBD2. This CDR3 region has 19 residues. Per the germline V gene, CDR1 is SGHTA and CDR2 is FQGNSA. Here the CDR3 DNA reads TGTGCCAGCAGCTTTAGAGGAGCTAGCGGGAGACACGAAGGGGAGACCCAGTATTTC. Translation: CASSFRGASGRHEGETQYF. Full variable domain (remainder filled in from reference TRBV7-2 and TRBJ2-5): GAGVSQSPSNKVTEKGKDVELRCDPISGHTALYWYRQSLGQGLEFLIYFQGNSAPDKSGLPSDRFSAERTGGSVSTLTIQRTQQEDSAVYLCASSFRGASGRHEGETQYFGPGTRLLVL.

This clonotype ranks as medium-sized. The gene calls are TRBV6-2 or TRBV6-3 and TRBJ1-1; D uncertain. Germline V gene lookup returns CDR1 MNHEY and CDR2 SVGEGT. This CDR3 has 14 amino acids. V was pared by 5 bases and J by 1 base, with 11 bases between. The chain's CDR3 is CASSTGHPNTEAFF. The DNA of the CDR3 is TGTGCCAGCAGTACTGGGCACCCGAACACTGAAGCTTTCTTT.

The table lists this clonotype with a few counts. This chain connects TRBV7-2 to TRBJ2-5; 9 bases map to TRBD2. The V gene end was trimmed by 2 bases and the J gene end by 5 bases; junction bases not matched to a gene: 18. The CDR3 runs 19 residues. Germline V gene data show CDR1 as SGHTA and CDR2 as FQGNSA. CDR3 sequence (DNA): TGTGCCAGCAGCTTACGAGGAGCTAGCGGGATCCCCGAAGGGGAGACCCAGTACTTC. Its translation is CASSLRGASGIPEGETQYF.

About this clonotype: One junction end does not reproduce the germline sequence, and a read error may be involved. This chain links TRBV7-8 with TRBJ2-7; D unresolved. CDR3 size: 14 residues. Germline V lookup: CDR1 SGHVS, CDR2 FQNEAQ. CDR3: CSSSCDPPGDDQYF. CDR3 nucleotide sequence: TGTTCCAGCAGCTGTGACCCCCCTGGCGACGATCAGTACTTC.

The CDR3 coding sequence is TGTGCCAGCAGTTTACCCTGGACAGGGGACGCATGGGAGCAGTACTTC. Translating gives CASSLPWTGDAWEQYF. The chain employs TRBV12-3 or TRBV12-4 and TRBJ2-7; 9 positions match TRBD1. CDR3 length: 16 residues. V lost 2 bases and J lost 7; bases outside the gene matches: 12.

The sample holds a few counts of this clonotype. CDR3 loop: CASRSPSGREETQYF. The CDR3, as DNA: TGTGCCAGCAGATCACCTAGCGGGAGAGAGGAGACCCAGTACTTC. The V and J genes are TRBV5-4 and TRBJ2-5; 10 bases align to TRBD2. The J segment lost 5 bases and the V segment lost 5 bases, leaving 9 bases of the junction unmatched. The CDR3 length is 15 residues. CDR1 and CDR2 (germline): SGHNT, YYREEE (reference sequence).

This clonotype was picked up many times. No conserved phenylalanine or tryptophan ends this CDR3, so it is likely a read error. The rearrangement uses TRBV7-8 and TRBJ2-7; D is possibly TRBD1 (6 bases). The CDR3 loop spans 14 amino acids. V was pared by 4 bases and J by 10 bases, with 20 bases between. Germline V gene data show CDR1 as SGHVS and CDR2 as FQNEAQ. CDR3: CASSWDTPGDYQYY. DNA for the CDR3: TGTGCCAGCAGCTGGGACACCCCTGGCGACTATCAGTACTAC.

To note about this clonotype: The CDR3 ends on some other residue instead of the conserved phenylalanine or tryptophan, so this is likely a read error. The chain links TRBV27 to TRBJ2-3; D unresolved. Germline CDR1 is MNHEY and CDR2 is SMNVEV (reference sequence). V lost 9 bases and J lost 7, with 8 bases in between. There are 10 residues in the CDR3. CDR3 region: CASYGHTQYG. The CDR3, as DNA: TGTGCCAGTTACGGACATACGCAGTATGGG.

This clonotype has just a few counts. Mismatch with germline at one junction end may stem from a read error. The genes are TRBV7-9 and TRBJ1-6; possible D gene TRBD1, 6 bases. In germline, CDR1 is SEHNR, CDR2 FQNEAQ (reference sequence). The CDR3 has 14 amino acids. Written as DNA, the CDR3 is TGTGCCAGCACCTGGGACACACCTGGCGACGAGCAGTCCTTC. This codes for CASTWDTPGDEQSF.

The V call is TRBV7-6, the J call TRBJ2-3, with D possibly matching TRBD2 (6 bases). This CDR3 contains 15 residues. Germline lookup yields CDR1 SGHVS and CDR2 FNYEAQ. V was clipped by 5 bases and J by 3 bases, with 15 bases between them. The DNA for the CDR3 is TGTGCCAGCAGCCCGACTAGAGGCCTAACAGATACGCAGTATTTT. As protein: CASSPTRGLTDTQYF.

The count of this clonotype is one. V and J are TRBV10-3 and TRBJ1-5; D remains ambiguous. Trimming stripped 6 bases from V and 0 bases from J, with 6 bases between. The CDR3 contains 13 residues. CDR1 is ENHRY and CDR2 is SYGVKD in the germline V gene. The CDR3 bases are TGTGCCATCAGGCACGATAGCAATCAGCCCCAGCATTTT. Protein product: CAIRHDSNQPQHF.

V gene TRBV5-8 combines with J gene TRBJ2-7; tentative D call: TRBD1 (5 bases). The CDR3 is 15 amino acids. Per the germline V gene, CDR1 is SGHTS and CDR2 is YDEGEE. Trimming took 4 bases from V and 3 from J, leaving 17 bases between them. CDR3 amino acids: CASSGQSIWHYEQYF. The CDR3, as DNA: TGTGCCAGCAGCGGACAATCTATCTGGCACTACGAGCAGTACTTC. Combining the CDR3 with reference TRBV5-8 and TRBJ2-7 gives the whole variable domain EAGVTQSPTHLIKTRGQQATLRCSPISGHTSVYWYQQALGLGLQFLLWYDEGEERNRGNFPPRFSGRQFPNYSSELNVNALELEDSALYLCASSGQSIWHYEQYFGPGTRLTVT.

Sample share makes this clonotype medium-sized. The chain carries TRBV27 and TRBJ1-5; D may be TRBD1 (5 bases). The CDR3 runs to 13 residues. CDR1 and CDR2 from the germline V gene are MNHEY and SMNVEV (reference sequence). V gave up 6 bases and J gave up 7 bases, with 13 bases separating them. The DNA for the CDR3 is TGTGCCAGCAGCCAGGGCAGCGGGCAGCCCCAGCATTTT. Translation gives CASSQGSGQPQHF.